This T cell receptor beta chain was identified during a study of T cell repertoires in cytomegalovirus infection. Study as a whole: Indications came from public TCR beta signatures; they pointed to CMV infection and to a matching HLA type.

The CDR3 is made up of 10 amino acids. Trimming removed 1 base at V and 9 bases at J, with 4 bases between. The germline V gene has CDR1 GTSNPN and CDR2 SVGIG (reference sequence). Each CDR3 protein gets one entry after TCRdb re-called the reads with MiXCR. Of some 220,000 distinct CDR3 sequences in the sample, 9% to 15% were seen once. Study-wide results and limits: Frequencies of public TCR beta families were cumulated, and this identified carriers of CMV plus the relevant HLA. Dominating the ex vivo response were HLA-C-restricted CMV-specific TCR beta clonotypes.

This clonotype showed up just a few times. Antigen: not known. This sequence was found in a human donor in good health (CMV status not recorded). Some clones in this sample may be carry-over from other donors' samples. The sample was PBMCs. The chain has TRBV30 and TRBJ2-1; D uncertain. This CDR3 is CAWSDFEQFF. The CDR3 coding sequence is TGTGCCTGGAGTGATTTTGAGCAGTTCTTC.